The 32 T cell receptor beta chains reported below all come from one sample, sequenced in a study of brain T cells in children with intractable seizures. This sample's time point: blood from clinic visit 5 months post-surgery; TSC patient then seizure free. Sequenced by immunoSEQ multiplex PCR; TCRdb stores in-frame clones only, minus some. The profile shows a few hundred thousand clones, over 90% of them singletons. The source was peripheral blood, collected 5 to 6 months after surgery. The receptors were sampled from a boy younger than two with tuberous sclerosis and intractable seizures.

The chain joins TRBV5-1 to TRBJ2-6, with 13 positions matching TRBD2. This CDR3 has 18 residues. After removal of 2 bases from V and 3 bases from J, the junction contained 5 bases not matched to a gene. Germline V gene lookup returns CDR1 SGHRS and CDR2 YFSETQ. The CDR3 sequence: CASSLRTSGSGGANVLTF. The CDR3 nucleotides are TGCGCCAGCAGCTTACGGACTAGCGGGAGTGGTGGGGCCAACGTCCTGACTTTC.

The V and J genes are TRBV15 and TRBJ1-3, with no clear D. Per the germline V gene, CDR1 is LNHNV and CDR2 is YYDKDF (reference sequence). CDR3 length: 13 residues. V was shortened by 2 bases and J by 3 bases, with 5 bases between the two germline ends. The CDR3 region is CATSRTSGNTIYF. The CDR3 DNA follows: TGTGCCACCAGCAGAACTAGTGGAAACACCATATATTTT.

CDR3 bases: TGTGCCAGCGGGGCCCGAGCCAACACTGAAGCTTTCTTT. This gives the protein CASGARANTEAFF. The V and J genes are TRBV12-3 or TRBV12-4 and TRBJ1-1, with D maybe TRBD1 (5 bases). With 8 bases removed from V and 2 bases from J, the gap between germline ends came to 12 bases. This CDR3 region has 13 residues.

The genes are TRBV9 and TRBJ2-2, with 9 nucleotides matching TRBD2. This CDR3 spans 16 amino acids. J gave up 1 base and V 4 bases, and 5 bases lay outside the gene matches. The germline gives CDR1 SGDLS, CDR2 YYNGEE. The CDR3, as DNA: TGTGCCAGCAGCCCCGGGACTAGCAGGAACACCGGGGAGCTGTTTTTT. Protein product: CASSPGTSRNTGELFF.

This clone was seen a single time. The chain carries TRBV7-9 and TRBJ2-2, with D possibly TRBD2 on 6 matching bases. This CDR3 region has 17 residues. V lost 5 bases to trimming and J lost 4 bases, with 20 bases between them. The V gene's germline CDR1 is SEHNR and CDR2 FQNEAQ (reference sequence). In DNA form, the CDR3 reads TGTGCCAGCAGCCCGGGGGTGCTTAAGATGCTCACCGGGGAGCTGTTTTTT. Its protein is CASSPGVLKMLTGELFF. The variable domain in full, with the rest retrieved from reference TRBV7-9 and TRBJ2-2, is DTGVSQNPRHKITKRGQNVTFRCDPISEHNRLYWYRQTLGQGPEFLTYFQNEAQLEKSRLLSDRFSAERPKGSFSTLEIQRTEQGDSAMYLCASSPGVLKMLTGELFFGEGSRLTVL.

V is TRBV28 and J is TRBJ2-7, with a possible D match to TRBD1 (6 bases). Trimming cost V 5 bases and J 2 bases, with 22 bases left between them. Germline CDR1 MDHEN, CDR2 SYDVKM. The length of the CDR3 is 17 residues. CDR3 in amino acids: CASSIPPLNQGPYEQYF. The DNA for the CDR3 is TGTGCCAGCAGTATCCCCCCCTTAAATCAGGGGCCCTACGAGCAGTACTTC.

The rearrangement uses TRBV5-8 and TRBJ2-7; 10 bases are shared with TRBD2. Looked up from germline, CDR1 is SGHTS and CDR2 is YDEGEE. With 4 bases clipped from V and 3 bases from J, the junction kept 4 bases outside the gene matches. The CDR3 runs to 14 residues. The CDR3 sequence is CASSLGLADYEQYF. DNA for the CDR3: TGTGCCAGCAGCCTCGGACTAGCGGACTACGAGCAGTACTTC.

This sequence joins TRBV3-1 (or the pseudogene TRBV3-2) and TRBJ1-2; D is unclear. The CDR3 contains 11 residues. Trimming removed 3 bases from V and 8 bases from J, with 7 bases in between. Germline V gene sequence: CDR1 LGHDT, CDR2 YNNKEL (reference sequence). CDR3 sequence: CASSHRAGYTF. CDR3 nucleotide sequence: TGTGCCAGCAGCCACCGTGCGGGCTACACCTTC.

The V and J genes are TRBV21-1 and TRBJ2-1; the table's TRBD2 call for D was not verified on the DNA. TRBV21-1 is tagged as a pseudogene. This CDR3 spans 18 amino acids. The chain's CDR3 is CASSNCYRGTSGNNEQFF. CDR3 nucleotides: TGTGCCAGCAGCAATTGTTACAGGGGGACTAGCGGGAACAATGAGCAGTTCTTC.

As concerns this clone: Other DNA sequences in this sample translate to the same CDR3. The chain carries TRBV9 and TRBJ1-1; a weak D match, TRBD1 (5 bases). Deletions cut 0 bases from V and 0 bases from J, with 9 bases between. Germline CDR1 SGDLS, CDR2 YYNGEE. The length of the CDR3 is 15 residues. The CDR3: CASSVGQGLNTEAFF. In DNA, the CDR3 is TGTGCCAGCAGCGTAGGCCAGGGATTGAACACTGAAGCTTTCTTT.

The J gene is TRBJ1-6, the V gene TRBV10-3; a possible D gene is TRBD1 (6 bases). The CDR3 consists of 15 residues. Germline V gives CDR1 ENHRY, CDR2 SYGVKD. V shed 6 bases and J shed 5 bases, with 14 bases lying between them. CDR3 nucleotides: TGTGCCATCAGACGAGGGACATCTAATAATTCACCCCTCCACTTT. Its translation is CAIRRGTSNNSPLHF.

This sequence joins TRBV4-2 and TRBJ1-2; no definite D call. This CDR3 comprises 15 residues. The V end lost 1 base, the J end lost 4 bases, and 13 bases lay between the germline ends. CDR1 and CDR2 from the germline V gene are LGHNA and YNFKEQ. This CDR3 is CASSQGADPRYGYTF. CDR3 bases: TGTGCCAGCAGCCAAGGGGCGGATCCGCGCTATGGCTACACCTTC.

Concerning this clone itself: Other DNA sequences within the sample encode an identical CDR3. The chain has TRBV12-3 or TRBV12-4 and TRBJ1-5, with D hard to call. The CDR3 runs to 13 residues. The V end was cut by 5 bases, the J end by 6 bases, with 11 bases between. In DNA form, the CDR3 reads TGTGCCAGCAGTACAGACGGTGGTCAGCCCCAGCATTTT. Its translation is CASSTDGGQPQHF.

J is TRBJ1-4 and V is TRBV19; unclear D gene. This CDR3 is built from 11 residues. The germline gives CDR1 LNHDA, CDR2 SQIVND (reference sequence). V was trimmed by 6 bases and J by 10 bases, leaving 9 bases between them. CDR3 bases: TGTGCCAGTAGGCTCCGTGGAAAACTGTTTTTT. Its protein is CASRLRGKLFF.

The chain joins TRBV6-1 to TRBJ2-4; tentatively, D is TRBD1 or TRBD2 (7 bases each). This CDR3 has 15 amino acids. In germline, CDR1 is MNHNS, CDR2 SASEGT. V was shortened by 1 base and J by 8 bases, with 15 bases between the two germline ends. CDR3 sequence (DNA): TGTGCCAGCAGTGAAGATCCGACAGGGAGGGACATTCAGTACTTC. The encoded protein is CASSEDPTGRDIQYF.

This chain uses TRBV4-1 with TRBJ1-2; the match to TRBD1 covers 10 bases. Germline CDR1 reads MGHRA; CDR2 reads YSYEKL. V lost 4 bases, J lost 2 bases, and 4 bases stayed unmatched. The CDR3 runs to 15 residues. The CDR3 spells CASSPGTGANYGYTF. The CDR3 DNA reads TGCGCCAGCAGCCCCGGGACAGGGGCGAACTATGGCTACACCTTC.

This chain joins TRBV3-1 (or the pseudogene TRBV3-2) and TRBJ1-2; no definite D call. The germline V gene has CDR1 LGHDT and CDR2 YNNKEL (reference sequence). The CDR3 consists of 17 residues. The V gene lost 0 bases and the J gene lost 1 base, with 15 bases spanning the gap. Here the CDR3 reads CASSQDFGRPFNYGYTF. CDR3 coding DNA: TGTGCCAGCAGCCAAGATTTTGGCAGGCCTTTTAACTATGGCTACACCTTC.

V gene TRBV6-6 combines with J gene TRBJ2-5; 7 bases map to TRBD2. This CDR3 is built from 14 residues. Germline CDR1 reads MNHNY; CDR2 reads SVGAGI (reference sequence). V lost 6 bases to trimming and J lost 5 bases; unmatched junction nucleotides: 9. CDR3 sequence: CASRTGGRGETQYF. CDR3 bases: TGTGCCAGCAGGACGGGAGGCCGAGGGGAGACCCAGTACTTC.

The CDR3 spells CASSPRGSTDTQYF. The CDR3 coding sequence is TGTGCCAGCAGCCCGCGGGGGAGCACAGATACGCAGTATTTT. This sequence joins TRBV11-3 and TRBJ2-3; 7 nucleotides agree with TRBD2. V was pared by 5 bases and J by 0 bases, with 2 bases of the junction left unmatched. The germline V gene encodes CDR1 SGHNT and CDR2 YENEEA. The CDR3 consists of 14 residues.

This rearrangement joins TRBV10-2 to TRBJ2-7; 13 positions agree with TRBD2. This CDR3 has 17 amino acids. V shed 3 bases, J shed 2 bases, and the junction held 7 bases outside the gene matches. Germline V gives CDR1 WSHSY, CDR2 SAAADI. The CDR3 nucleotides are TGCGCCAGCAGTGACGGGGTGGGACTAGCGGGACCCTACGAGCAGTACTTC. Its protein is CASSDGVGLAGPYEQYF.

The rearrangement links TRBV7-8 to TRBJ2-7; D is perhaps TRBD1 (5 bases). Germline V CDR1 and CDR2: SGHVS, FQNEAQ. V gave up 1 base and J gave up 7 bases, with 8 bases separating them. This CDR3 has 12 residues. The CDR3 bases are TGTGCCAGCAGCTTAGGGACAAATGAGCAGTACTTC. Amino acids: CASSLGTNEQYF.

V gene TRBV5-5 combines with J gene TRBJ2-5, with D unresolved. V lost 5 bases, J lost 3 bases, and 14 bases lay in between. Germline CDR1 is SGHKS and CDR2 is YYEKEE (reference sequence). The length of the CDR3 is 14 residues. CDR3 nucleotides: TGTGCCAGCAGTATGTCATCGACCGAAGAGACCCAGTACTTC. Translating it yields CASSMSSTEETQYF.

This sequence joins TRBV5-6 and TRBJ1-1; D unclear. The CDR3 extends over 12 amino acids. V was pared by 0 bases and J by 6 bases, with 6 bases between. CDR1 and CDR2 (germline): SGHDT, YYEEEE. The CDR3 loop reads CASSLGVAEAFF. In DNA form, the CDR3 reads TGTGCCAGCAGCTTGGGGGTCGCTGAAGCTTTCTTT.

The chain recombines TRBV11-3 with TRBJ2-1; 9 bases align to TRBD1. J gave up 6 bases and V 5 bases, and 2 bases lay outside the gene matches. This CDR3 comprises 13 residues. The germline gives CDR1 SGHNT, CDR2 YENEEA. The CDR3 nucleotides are TGTGCCAGCAGCCCGGGACAGGGCAATGAGCAGTTCTTC. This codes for CASSPGQGNEQFF.

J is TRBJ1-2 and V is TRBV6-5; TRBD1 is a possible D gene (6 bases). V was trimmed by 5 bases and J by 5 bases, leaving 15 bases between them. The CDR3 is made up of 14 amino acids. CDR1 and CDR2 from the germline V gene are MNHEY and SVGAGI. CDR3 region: CASSRTGLTYGYTF. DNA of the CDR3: TGTGCCAGCAGTAGAACAGGGTTGACTTATGGCTACACCTTC.

CDR3 sequence reads: CASSEWGMGNQPQHF. The CDR3 DNA reads as TGTGCCAGCAGTGAATGGGGGATGGGTAATCAGCCCCAGCATTTT. The chain joins TRBV6-1 to TRBJ1-5, with a weak D call TRBD1 (5 bases). Trimming shortened V by 2 bases and J by 4 bases, and 12 bases separated the two germline ends. The CDR3 loop spans 15 amino acids. Per the germline V gene, CDR1 is MNHNS and CDR2 is SASEGT.

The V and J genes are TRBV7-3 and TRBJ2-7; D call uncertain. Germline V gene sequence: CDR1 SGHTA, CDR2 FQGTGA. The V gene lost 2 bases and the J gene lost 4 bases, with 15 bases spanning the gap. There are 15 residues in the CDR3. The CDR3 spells CASSLGSGSEYEQYF. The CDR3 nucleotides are TGTGCCAGCAGCTTAGGTTCCGGCAGTGAGTACGAGCAGTACTTC.

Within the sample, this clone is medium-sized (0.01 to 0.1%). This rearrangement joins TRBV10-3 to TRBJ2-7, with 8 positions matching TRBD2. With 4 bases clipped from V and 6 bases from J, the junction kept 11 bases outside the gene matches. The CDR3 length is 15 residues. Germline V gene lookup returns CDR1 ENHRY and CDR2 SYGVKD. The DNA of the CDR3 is TGTGCCATCAGTGGAACGTCCGGGACTAGTAGCGAGCAGTACTTC. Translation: CAISGTSGTSSEQYF.

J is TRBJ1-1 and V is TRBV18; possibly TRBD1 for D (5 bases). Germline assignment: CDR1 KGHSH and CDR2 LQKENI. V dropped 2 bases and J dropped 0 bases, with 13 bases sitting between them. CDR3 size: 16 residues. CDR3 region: CASSPAGRGMNTEAFF. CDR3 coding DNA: TGTGCCAGCTCACCAGCGGGGCGGGGGATGAACACTGAAGCTTTCTTT.

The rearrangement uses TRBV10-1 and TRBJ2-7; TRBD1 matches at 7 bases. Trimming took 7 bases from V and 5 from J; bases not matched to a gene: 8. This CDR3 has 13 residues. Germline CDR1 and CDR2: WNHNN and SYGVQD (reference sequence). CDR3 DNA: TGCGCCAGCAAAAGACAGGGAAGCGACGAGCAGTACTTC. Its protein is CASKRQGSDEQYF.

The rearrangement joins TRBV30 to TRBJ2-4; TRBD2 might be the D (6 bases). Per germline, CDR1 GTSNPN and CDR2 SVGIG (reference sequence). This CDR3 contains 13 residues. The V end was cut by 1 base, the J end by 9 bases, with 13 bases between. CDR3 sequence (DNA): TGTGCCTGGAGTGAGGGCGGACTAAGCATTCAGTACTTC. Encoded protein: CAWSEGGLSIQYF.

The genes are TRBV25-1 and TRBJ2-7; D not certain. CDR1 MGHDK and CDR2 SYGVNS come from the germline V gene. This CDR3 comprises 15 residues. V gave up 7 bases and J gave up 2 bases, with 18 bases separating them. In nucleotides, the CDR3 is TGTGCCAGCACAGGCGCCCGGACCGATGCCTACGAGCAGTACTTC. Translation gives CASTGARTDAYEQYF.